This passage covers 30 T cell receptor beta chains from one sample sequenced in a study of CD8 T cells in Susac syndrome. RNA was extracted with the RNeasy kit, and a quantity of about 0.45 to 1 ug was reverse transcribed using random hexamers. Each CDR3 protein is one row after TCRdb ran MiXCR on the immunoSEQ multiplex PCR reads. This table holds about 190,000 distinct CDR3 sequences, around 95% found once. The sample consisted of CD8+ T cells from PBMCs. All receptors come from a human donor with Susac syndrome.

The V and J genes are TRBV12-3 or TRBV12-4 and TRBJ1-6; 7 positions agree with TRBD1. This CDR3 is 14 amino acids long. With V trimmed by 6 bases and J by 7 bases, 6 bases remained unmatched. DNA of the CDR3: TGTGCCAGCAGCCTGGGGGACAGAAATTCACCCCTCCACTTT. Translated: CASSLGDRNSPLHF.

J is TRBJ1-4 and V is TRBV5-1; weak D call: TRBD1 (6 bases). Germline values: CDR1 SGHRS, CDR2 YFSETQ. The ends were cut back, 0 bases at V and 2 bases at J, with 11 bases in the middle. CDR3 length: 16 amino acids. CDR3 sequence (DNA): TGCGCCAGCAGCTTGGTCTCGGGGGCGACTAATGAAAAACTGTTTTTT. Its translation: CASSLVSGATNEKLFF.

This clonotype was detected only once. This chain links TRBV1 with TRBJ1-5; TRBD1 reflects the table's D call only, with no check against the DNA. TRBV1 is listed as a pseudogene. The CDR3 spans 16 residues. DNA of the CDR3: TGCACCAGCAGCCAAGGGACAGGGGGCGCAGGTCAGCCCCAGCATTTT. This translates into CTSSQGTGGAGQPQHF.

The CDR3 is CASSAPRTGAYGYTF. The CDR3 DNA reads TGTGCCAGCAGCGCCCCCCGGACAGGGGCCTATGGCTACACCTTC. V usage is TRBV9 and J usage is TRBJ1-2, with 9 bases fitting TRBD1. The CDR3 totals 15 residues. The germline gives CDR1 SGDLS, CDR2 YYNGEE. V was clipped by 3 bases and J by 4 bases; unmatched bases: 7.

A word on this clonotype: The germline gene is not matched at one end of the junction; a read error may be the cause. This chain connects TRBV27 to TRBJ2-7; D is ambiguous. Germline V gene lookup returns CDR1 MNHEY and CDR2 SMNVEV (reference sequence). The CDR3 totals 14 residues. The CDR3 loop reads CASSPGYPNYEQHF. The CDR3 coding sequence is TGTGCCAGCAGTCCCGGGTATCCGAACTACGAGCAGCACTTC.

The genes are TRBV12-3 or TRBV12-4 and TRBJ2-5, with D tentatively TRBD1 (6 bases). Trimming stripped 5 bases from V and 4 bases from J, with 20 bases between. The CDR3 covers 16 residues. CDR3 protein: CASSLPGQMLPETQYF. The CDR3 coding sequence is TGTGCCAGCAGTCTCCCGGGACAAATGCTTCCAGAGACCCAGTACTTC.

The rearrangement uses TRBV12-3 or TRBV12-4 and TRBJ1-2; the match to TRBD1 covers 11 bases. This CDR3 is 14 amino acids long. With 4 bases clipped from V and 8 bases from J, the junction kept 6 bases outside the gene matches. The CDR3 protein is CASSYGQGAGGYTF. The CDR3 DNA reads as TGTGCCAGCAGTTATGGACAGGGGGCAGGAGGCTACACCTTC.

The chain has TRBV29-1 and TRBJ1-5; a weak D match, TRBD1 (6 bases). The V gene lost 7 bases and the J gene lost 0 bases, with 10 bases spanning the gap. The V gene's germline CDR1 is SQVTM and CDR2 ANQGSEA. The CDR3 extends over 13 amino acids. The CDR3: CSARTDSNQPQHF. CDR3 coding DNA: TGCAGCGCTCGGACAGATAGCAATCAGCCCCAGCATTTT.

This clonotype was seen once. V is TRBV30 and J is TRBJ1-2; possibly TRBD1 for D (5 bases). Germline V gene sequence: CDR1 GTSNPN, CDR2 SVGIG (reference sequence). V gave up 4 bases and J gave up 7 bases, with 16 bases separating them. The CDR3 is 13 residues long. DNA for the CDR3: TGTGCCTGGACCCTTGGCGCTCAGGGTGGCTACACCTTC. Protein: CAWTLGAQGGYTF. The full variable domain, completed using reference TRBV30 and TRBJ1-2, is SQTIHQWPATLVQPVGSPLSLECTVEGTSNPNLYWYRQAAGRGLQLLFYSVGIGQISSEVPQNLSASRPQDRQFILSSKKLLLSDSGFYLCAWTLGAQGGYTFGSGTRLTVV.

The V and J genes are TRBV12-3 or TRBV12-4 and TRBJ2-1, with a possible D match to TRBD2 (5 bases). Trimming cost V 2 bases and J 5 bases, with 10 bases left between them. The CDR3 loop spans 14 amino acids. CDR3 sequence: CASSLSGTNNEQFF. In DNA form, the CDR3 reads TGTGCCAGCAGTTTAAGCGGCACCAACAATGAGCAGTTCTTC.

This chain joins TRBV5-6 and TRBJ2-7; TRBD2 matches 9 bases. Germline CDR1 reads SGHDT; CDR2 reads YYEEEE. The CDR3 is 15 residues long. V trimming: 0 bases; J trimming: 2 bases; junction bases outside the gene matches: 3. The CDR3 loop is CASSLVSGGTYEQYF. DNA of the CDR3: TGTGCCAGCAGCTTGGTTAGCGGGGGTACCTACGAGCAGTACTTC.

The CDR3 bases are TGTGCCAGCAGCCAAGGACCGGGACAGGGATCCGAGCAGTACTTC. It translates to CASSQGPGQGSEQYF. The chain combines TRBV14 with TRBJ2-7, with 9 bases that match TRBD1. Germline CDR1 and CDR2: SGHDN and FVKESK. This CDR3 is built from 15 residues. J lost 6 bases, V lost 1 base, and 7 bases had no gene match.

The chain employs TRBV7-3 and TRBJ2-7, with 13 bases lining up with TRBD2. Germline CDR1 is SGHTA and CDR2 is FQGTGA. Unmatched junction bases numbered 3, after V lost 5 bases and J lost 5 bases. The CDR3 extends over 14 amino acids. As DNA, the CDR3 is TGTGCCAGCAGCCCGACTAGCGGGGGGAACGAGCAGTACTTC. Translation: CASSPTSGGNEQYF.

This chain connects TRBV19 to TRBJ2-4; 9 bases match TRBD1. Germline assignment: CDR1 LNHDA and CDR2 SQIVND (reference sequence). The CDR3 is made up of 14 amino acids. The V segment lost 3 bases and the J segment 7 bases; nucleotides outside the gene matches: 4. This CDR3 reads CASSIGTGFNIQYF. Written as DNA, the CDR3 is TGTGCCAGTAGTATCGGGACAGGGTTTAACATTCAGTACTTC.

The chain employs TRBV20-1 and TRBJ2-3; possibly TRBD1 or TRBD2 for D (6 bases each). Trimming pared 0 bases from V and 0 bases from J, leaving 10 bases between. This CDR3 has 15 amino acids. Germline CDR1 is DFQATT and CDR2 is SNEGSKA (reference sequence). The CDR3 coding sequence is TGCAGTGCTAGAGATTGGGGGGCAAGCACAGATACGCAGTATTTT. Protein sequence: CSARDWGASTDTQYF.

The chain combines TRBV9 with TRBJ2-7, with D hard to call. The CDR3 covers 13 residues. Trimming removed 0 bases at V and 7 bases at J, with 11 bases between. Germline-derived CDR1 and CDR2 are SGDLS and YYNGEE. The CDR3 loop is CASSVAVVWEQYF. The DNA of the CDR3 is TGTGCCAGCAGCGTAGCGGTAGTTTGGGAGCAGTACTTC.

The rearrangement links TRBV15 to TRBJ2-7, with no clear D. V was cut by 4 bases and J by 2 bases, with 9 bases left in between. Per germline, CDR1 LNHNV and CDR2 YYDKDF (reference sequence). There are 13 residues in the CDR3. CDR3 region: CATSIQRTYEQYF. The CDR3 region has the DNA TGTGCCACCAGCATACAACGGACCTACGAGCAGTACTTC.

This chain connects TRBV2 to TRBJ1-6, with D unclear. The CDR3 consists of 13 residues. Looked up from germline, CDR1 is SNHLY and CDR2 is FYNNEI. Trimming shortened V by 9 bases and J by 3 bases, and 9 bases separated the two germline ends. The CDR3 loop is CASYSFYNSPLHF. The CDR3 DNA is TGTGCCAGTTACAGTTTCTATAATTCACCCCTCCACTTT. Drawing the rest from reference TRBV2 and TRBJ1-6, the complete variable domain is EPEVTQTPSHQVTQMGQEVILRCVPISNHLYFYWYRQILGQKVEFLVSFYNNEISEKSEIFDDQFSVERPDGSNFTLKIRSTKLEDSAMYFCASYSFYNSPLHFGNGTRLTVT.

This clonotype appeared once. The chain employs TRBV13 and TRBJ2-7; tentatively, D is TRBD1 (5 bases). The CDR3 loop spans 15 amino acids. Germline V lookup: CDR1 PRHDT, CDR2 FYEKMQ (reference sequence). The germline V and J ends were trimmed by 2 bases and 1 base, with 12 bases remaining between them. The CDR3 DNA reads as TGTGCCAGCAGCTTAAATCCGGCAGGGTCCTACGAGCAGTACTTC. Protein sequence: CASSLNPAGSYEQYF.

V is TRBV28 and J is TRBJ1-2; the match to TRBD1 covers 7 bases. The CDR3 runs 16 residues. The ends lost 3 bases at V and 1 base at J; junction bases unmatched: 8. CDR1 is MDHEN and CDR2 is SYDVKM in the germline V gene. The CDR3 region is CASSFYSGQRNYGYTF. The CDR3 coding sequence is TGTGCCAGCAGTTTCTACTCGGGACAGCGTAACTATGGCTACACCTTC.

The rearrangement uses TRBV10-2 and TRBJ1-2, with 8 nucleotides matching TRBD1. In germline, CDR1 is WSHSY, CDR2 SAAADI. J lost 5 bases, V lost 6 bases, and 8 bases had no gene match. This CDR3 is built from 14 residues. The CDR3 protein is CASRVGQGGYGYTF. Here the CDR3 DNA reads TGCGCCAGCAGGGTTGGACAGGGTGGATATGGCTACACCTTC.

CDR3 residues: CASSIQQNYEQYF. The DNA for the CDR3 is TGTGCCAGCAGCATACAGCAGAACTACGAGCAGTACTTC. The chain uses TRBV5-6 and TRBJ2-7; no firm D call. Trimming left V 4 bases short and J 3 bases short, with 11 bases between. The CDR3 loop spans 13 amino acids. CDR1 and CDR2 from the germline V gene are SGHDT and YYEEEE.

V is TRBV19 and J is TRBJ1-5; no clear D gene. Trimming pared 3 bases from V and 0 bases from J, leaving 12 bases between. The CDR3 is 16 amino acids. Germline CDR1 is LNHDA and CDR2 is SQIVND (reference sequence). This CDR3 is CASSIRAGYSNQPQHF. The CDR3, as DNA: TGTGCCAGTAGTATTAGGGCGGGCTATAGCAATCAGCCCCAGCATTTT.

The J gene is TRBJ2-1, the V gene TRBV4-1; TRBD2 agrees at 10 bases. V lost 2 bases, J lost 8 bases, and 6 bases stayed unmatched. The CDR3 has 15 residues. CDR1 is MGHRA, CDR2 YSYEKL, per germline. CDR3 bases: TGCGCCAGCAGCCAAACTAGCGGGAATGCAGATGAGCAGTTCTTC. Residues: CASSQTSGNADEQFF.

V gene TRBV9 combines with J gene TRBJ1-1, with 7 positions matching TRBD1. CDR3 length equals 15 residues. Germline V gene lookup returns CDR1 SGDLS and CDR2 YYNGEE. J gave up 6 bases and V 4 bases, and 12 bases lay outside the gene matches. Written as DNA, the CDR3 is TGTGCCAGCAGCCCCCGACAGGGCCTGACGGCTGAAGCTTTCTTT. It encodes CASSPRQGLTAEAFF.

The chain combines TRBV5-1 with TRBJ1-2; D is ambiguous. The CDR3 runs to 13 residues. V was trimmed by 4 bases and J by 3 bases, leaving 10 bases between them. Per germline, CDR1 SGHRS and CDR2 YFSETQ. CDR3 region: CASSPTGYYGYTF. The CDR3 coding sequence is TGCGCCAGCAGCCCAACGGGATACTATGGCTACACCTTC. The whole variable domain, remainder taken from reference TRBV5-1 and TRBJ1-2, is KAGVTQTPRYLIKTRGQQVTLSCSPISGHRSVSWYQQTPGQGLQFLFEYFSETQRNKGNFPGRFSGRQFSNSRSEMNVSTLELGDSALYLCASSPTGYYGYTFGSGTRLTVV.

As DNA, the CDR3 is TGCGCCGGAGAAGGGGGCAAGGAGACCCAGTACTTC. Translating gives CAGEGGKETQYF. V gene TRBV23-1 combines with J gene TRBJ2-5; 7 bases match TRBD1. TRBV23-1 falls under the ORF class, with uncertain function. J gave up 5 bases and V 11 bases, and 8 bases lay outside the gene matches. CDR3 length: 12 amino acids.

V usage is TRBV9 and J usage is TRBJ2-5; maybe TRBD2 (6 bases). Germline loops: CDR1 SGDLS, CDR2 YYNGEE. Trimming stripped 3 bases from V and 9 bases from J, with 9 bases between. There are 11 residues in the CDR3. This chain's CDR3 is CASSDERAQYF. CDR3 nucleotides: TGTGCCAGCAGCGACGAGCGGGCCCAGTACTTC.

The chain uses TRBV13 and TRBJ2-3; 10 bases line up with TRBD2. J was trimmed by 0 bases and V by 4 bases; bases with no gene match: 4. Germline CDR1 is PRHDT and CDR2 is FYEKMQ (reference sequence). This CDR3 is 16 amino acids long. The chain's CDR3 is CASSYGLADSTDTQYF. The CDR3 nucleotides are TGTGCCAGCAGCTACGGACTAGCGGATAGCACAGATACGCAGTATTTT.

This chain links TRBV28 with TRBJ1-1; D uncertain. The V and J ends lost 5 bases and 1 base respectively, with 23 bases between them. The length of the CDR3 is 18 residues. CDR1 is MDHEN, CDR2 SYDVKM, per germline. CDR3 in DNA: TGTGCCAGCAGTCCGCCCTTTAGTAGGAGCAGTTGGAACACTGAAGCTTTCTTT. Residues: CASSPPFSRSSWNTEAFF.